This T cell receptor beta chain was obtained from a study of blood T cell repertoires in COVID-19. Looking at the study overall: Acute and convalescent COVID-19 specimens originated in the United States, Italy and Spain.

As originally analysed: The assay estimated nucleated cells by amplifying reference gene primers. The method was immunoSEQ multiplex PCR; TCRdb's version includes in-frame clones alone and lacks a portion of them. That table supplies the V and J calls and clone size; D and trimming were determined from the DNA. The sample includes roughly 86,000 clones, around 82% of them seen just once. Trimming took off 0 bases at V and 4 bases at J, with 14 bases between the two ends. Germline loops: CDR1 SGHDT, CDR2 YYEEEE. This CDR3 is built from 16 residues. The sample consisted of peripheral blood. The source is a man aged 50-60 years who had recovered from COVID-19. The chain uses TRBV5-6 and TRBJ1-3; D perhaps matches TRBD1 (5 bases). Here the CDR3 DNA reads TGTGCCAGCAGCTTGGGGGGAGGGGCGCTCGGAAACACCATATATTTT. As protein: CASSLGGGALGNTIYF.